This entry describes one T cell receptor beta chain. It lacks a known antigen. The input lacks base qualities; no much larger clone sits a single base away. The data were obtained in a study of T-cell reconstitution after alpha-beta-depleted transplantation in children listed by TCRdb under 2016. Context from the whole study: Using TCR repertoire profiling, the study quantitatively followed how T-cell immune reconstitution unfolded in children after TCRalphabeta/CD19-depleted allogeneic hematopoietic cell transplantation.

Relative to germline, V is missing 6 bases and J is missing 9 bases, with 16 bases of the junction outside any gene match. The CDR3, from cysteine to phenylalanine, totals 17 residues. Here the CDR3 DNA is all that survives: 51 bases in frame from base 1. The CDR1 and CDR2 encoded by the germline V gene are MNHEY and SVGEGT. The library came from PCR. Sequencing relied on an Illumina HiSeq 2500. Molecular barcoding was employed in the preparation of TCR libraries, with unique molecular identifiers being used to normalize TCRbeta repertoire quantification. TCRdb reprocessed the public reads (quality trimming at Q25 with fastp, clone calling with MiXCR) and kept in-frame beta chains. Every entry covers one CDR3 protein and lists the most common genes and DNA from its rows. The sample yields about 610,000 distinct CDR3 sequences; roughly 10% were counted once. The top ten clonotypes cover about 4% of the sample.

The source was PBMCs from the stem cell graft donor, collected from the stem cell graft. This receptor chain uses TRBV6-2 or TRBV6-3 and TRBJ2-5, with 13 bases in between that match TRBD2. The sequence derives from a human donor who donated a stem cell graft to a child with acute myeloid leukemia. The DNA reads TGTGCCAGCAGATGGACTAGCGGGAGTAAGGGGCACGGGGCCCAGTACTTC. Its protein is CASRWTSGSKGHGAQYF.